This passage covers 26 T cell receptor beta chains from one sample sequenced in a study of cytomegalovirus exposure and HLA in healthy donors. Produced via immunoSEQ multiplex PCR; TCRdb's table is partial and in-frame only. The table lists 100,000 or so clones, approximately 94% of them singletons, with 0.85% to 0.95% in the top ten. The sequencing input was PBMCs. These receptors were taken from a young woman in good health and CMV-seronegative.

This chain links TRBV7-6 with TRBJ2-1, with D possibly TRBD2 on 6 matching bases. The CDR3 runs 17 residues. V dropped 2 bases and J dropped 3 bases, with 17 bases sitting between them. Germline-derived CDR1 and CDR2 are SGHVS and FNYEAQ. CDR3 coding DNA: TGTGCCAGCAGCTTAAGGTATCGAGGGGAGGTCTACAATGAGCAGTTCTTC. This gives the protein CASSLRYRGEVYNEQFF.

This clone is a singleton in its sample. The CDR3 region is CASSFSTSGGPFTDTQYF. In DNA form, the CDR3 reads TGCGCCAGCAGCTTTTCGACTAGCGGGGGGCCGTTTACAGATACGCAGTATTTT. V and J are TRBV5-1 and TRBJ2-3, with 13 bases that match TRBD2. CDR3 size: 18 residues. Losses at the gene ends were 2 bases for V and 3 bases for J; bases not matched to a gene: 9. Germline assignment: CDR1 SGHRS and CDR2 YFSETQ.

J is TRBJ2-7 and V is TRBV30; 11 positions agree with TRBD1. The CDR3 runs 15 residues. The junction had 8 bases not matched to a gene; V was cut back by 3 bases and J by 4 bases. CDR1 and CDR2 from the germline V gene are GTSNPN and SVGIG (reference sequence). The CDR3, as DNA: TGTGCCTGGAGCTCTTGGGGACAGGGGGTTTACGAGCAGTACTTC. Its protein product is CAWSSWGQGVYEQYF.

The rearrangement uses TRBV6-6 and TRBJ1-1; D remains unclear. Germline loops: CDR1 MNHNY, CDR2 SVGAGI (reference sequence). CDR3 length equals 13 residues. Trimming removed 5 bases from V and 1 base from J, with 8 bases in between. CDR3 protein: CASSPSENTEAFF. DNA for the CDR3: TGTGCCAGCAGTCCATCAGAGAACACTGAAGCTTTCTTT.

The gene calls are TRBV7-8 and TRBJ2-2; the match to TRBD2 covers 8 bases. The CDR3 contains 15 residues. Germline V gene lookup returns CDR1 SGHVS and CDR2 FQNEAQ. The trim removed 0 bases at V and 6 bases at J, leaving 3 bases unmatched. This CDR3 reads CASSLARGAAGELFF. As DNA, the CDR3 is TGTGCCAGCAGCTTAGCGCGGGGGGCGGCCGGGGAGCTGTTTTTT.

This clone has a single count. The chain couples TRBV18 to TRBJ1-5, with D maybe TRBD1 (5 bases). This CDR3 has 15 residues. Deletions cut 2 bases from V and 0 bases from J, with 8 bases between. CDR1 KGHSH and CDR2 LQKENI come from the germline V gene. The CDR3 region is CASSPRQTSNQPQHF. For the CDR3, the DNA is TGTGCCAGCTCACCAAGACAGACTAGCAATCAGCCCCAGCATTTT.

The chain joins TRBV11-2 to TRBJ2-7; 7 nucleotides agree with TRBD1. This CDR3 spans 14 amino acids. Germline assignment: CDR1 SGHAT and CDR2 FQNNGV. J lost 1 base, V lost 5 bases, and 5 bases had no gene match. The CDR3 coding sequence is TGTGCCAGCAGCCTAGGGGGCCTTTCCTACGAGCAGTACTTC. Its protein is CASSLGGLSYEQYF.

The gene calls are TRBV27 and TRBJ2-5, with D tentatively TRBD2 (5 bases). This CDR3 has 12 amino acids. The germline V gene encodes CDR1 MNHEY and CDR2 SMNVEV (reference sequence). V was trimmed by 2 bases and J by 5 bases, leaving 6 bases between them. This chain's CDR3 is CASSLRGETQYF. CDR3 bases: TGTGCCAGCAGTTTAAGAGGGGAGACCCAGTACTTC.

V gene TRBV4-1 combines with J gene TRBJ2-5; the D gene is possibly TRBD2 (7 bases). V dropped 1 base and J dropped 6 bases, with 12 bases sitting between them. Germline CDR1 reads MGHRA; CDR2 reads YSYEKL. This CDR3 region has 14 residues. For the CDR3, the DNA is TGCGCCAGCAGCCAAGCGAGGGGGGGACAGACCCAGTACTTC. Protein: CASSQARGGQTQYF.

The genes are TRBV11-3 and TRBJ1-6; D is undetermined. The CDR3 totals 13 residues. Germline loops: CDR1 SGHNT, CDR2 YENEEA. V dropped 7 bases and J dropped 10 bases, with 14 bases sitting between them. CDR3 loop: CASTGLPGSPLHF. The CDR3 DNA follows: TGTGCCAGCACCGGCCTACCGGGATCACCCCTCCACTTT.

The J gene is TRBJ1-1, the V gene TRBV5-5; perhaps TRBD1 as D (6 bases). The CDR3 covers 13 residues. The V gene lost 1 base and the J gene lost 10 bases, with 14 bases spanning the gap. The germline V gene has CDR1 SGHKS and CDR2 YYEKEE (reference sequence). CDR3 loop: CASSLWDTSRAFF. The DNA for the CDR3 is TGTGCCAGCAGCTTGTGGGACACCTCAAGAGCTTTCTTT.

The rearrangement links TRBV27 to TRBJ2-1, with D tentatively TRBD1 (5 bases). In germline, CDR1 is MNHEY, CDR2 SMNVEV (reference sequence). The CDR3 spans 13 residues. V lost 5 bases and J 12 bases, leaving 17 bases between the germline ends. CDR3 sequence (DNA): TGTGCCAGCAGTCCCAATACCAGACAGTTGCAGTTCTTC. Translated, it gives CASSPNTRQLQFF.

The chain combines TRBV5-1 with TRBJ2-3, with 10 bases that match TRBD2. The CDR3 is 17 residues long. From germline, CDR1 is SGHRS and CDR2 YFSETQ. The junction had 11 bases not matched to a gene; V was cut back by 5 bases and J by 2 bases. CDR3 in amino acids: CASRADTLAGHTDTQYF. CDR3 bases: TGCGCCAGCAGAGCCGACACACTAGCGGGGCACACAGATACGCAGTATTTT.

CDR3 in DNA: TGTGCCAGCAGTTCCCTGACAGGGAACGAGCAGTACTTC. It specifies CASSSLTGNEQYF. The V call is TRBV6-5, the J call TRBJ2-7; 7 nucleotides agree with TRBD1. There are 13 residues in the CDR3. Germline V gene sequence: CDR1 MNHEY, CDR2 SVGAGI. After removal of 4 bases from V and 5 bases from J, the junction contained 5 bases not matched to a gene.

The chain combines TRBV4-3 with TRBJ1-6; D is possibly TRBD1 (5 bases). Trimming left V 1 base short and J 5 bases short, with 12 bases between. Germline-derived CDR1 and CDR2 are LGHNA and YSLEER. CDR3 length: 16 residues. The CDR3 loop is CASSQGRQINNSPLHF. For the CDR3, the DNA is TGCGCCAGCAGCCAAGGGCGACAGATTAATAATTCACCCCTCCACTTT.

CDR3 loop: CAISGLGGNTIYF. In DNA, the CDR3 is TGTGCCATCAGTGGACTAGGAGGAAACACCATATATTTT. The V gene is TRBV10-3, the J gene TRBJ1-3, with no clear D. The V gene lost 4 bases and the J gene lost 4 bases, with 8 bases spanning the gap. The CDR3 runs to 13 residues. Germline V gene sequence: CDR1 ENHRY, CDR2 SYGVKD.

J is TRBJ2-7 and V is TRBV28; 12 bases are shared with TRBD2. V trimming: 6 bases; J trimming: 5 bases; junction bases outside the gene matches: 5. The CDR3 spans 14 residues. CDR1 is MDHEN and CDR2 is SYDVKM in the germline V gene. CDR3 bases: TGTGCCAGCAGGCTAGCGGGAGGGAGGGACGAGCAGTACTTC. Encoded protein: CASRLAGGRDEQYF.

This rearrangement joins TRBV27 to TRBJ2-1, with 11 bases aligning to TRBD2. Germline CDR1 is MNHEY and CDR2 is SMNVEV (reference sequence). The CDR3 length is 20 residues. V trimming: 5 bases; J trimming: 2 bases; junction bases outside the gene matches: 17. CDR3 amino acids: CASSPAWGVAGGPTYNEQFF. The CDR3 region has the DNA TGTGCCAGCAGTCCAGCGTGGGGGGTAGCGGGAGGGCCAACCTACAATGAGCAGTTCTTC.

V is TRBV5-1 and J is TRBJ2-1; 13 bases are a match to TRBD2. J lost 5 bases, V lost 7 bases, and 9 bases had no gene match. CDR1 and CDR2 from the germline V gene are SGHRS and YFSETQ. The CDR3 spans 16 residues. The CDR3: CASHRAGTSGNNEQFF. In DNA, the CDR3 is TGCGCCAGCCACAGGGCCGGGACTAGCGGGAACAATGAGCAGTTCTTC.

V usage is TRBV19 and J usage is TRBJ1-5; 9 positions agree with TRBD1. V shed 1 base, J shed 6 bases, and the junction held 4 bases outside the gene matches. The length of the CDR3 is 15 residues. In germline, CDR1 is LNHDA, CDR2 SQIVND (reference sequence). The CDR3 region is CASSIATGGFQPQHF. In nucleotides, the CDR3 is TGTGCCAGTAGTATAGCTACAGGGGGCTTTCAGCCCCAGCATTTT.

V is TRBV6-6 and J is TRBJ2-1, with TRBD2 matching over 7 bases. Germline values: CDR1 MNHNY, CDR2 SVGAGI (reference sequence). The junction had 7 bases not matched to a gene; V was cut back by 2 bases and J by 6 bases. The CDR3 covers 15 residues. CDR3 in DNA: TGTGCCAGCAGTTACCAGGCGGGAGCCTCCAATGAGCAGTTCTTC. The encoded protein is CASSYQAGASNEQFF.

The rearrangement joins TRBV28 to TRBJ1-2; D remains ambiguous. Germline assignment: CDR1 MDHEN and CDR2 SYDVKM. CDR3 size: 15 residues. Trimming left V 2 bases short and J 2 bases short, with 12 bases between. CDR3 nucleotide sequence: TGTGCCAGCAGTTTACCGGGATGGGCCAACTATGGCTACACCTTC. This sequence encodes CASSLPGWANYGYTF.

V is TRBV19 and J is TRBJ2-1; D possibly corresponds to TRBD2 (6 bases). V gave up 6 bases and J gave up 13 bases, with 25 bases separating them. Germline loops: CDR1 LNHDA, CDR2 SQIVND (reference sequence). CDR3 size: 15 residues. Here the CDR3 reads CASRPSSVGRGSQFF. CDR3 coding DNA: TGTGCCAGTAGGCCTAGCAGTGTGGGCCGGGGGTCCCAGTTCTTC.

The DNA for the CDR3 is TGTGCCAGCAGTGAAGGGACAGGGGACGGCTACACCTTC. It is translated as CASSEGTGDGYTF. This chain joins TRBV6-1 and TRBJ1-2, with 9 bases identical to TRBD1. Germline lookup yields CDR1 MNHNS and CDR2 SASEGT. V lost 1 base and J lost 8; bases outside the gene matches: 2. The length of the CDR3 is 13 residues.

V and J are TRBV27 and TRBJ1-1; D is uncertain. The CDR3 totals 13 residues. The V gene lost 2 bases and the J gene lost 0 bases, with 4 bases spanning the gap. The germline V gene encodes CDR1 MNHEY and CDR2 SMNVEV (reference sequence). The CDR3 region is CASSLGLNTEAFF. In DNA form, the CDR3 reads TGTGCCAGCAGTTTAGGGCTGAACACTGAAGCTTTCTTT.

This chain uses TRBV2 with TRBJ1-2; D not resolved. CDR1 SNHLY and CDR2 FYNNEI come from the germline V gene. The CDR3 is 11 amino acids. V shed 7 bases and J shed 7 bases, with 10 bases lying between them. The chain's CDR3 is CASNRVGGYTF. CDR3 nucleotides: TGTGCCAGCAACCGGGTCGGTGGCTACACCTTC.